Below, 21 T cell receptor beta chains from the same sample are listed, as sequenced in a study of vaccination effects on CD4 cells after COVID-19. In the ViraFEST assay, antigen-specific CD4+ clonotypes were identified by expansion after peptide-pool stimulation. Culturing for around 10 days preceded CD4+ T cell isolation. Every participant took two doses of the BNT162b2 or mRNA-1273 vaccine. Antigen specificity for these receptors is unknown. Produced via immunoSEQ multiplex PCR; TCRdb's table is partial and in-frame only. The sample consists of 21,000 or so clones, around 77% of them appearing once. Sequencing was performed on CD4+ T cells from PBMCs cultured with HCoV-229E spike peptides, taken after COVID-19 vaccination. Receptors were obtained from a human donor who received a COVID-19 vaccine.

V usage is TRBV30 and J usage is TRBJ1-2; D is undetermined. This CDR3 has 13 amino acids. Germline V CDR1 and CDR2: GTSNPN, SVGIG (reference sequence). V gave up 2 bases and J gave up 7 bases, with 14 bases separating them. The CDR3, as DNA: TGTGCCTGGAGTCCCTCTGGATCGGTTGGCTACACCTTC. Amino acid sequence: CAWSPSGSVGYTF. Complete variable domain (other parts from reference TRBV30 and TRBJ1-2): SQTIHQWPATLVQPVGSPLSLECTVEGTSNPNLYWYRQAAGRGLQLLFYSVGIGQISSEVPQNLSASRPQDRQFILSSKKLLLSDSGFYLCAWSPSGSVGYTFGSGTRLTVV.

The V gene is TRBV5-1, the J gene TRBJ1-6; D is unresolved. V lost 4 bases, J lost 8 bases, and 16 bases lay in between. The CDR3 spans 15 residues. The germline V gene has CDR1 SGHRS and CDR2 YFSETQ. The DNA of the CDR3 is TGCGCCAGCAGCCCCATAGCGACCCGAGATTCACCCCTCCACTTT. Amino acids: CASSPIATRDSPLHF.

CDR3 amino acids: CATSDYRATSRELFF. In DNA, the CDR3 is TGTGCCACCAGTGATTACCGGGCCACTTCCAGGGAGCTGTTTTTT. This chain uses TRBV24-1 with TRBJ2-2; no definite D call. Trimming pared 2 bases from V and 9 bases from J, leaving 15 bases between. Germline V CDR1 and CDR2: KGHDR, SFDVKD. The CDR3 runs 15 residues.

CDR3 region: CAISESRNTGELFF. The CDR3 DNA reads TGTGCCATCAGTGAGTCGCGGAACACCGGGGAGCTGTTTTTT. The rearrangement joins TRBV10-3 to TRBJ2-2; D unresolved. V was trimmed by 0 bases and J by 1 base, leaving 3 bases between them. CDR1 and CDR2 (germline): ENHRY, SYGVKD. This CDR3 contains 14 residues.

The chain carries TRBV6-5 and TRBJ2-2; TRBD1 is a possible D gene (6 bases). The CDR3 length is 14 residues. The germline V and J ends were trimmed by 6 bases and 4 bases, with 12 bases remaining between them. CDR1 and CDR2 from the germline V gene are MNHEY and SVGAGI. The CDR3 here is CASRPRTVTGELFF. As DNA, the CDR3 is TGTGCCAGCAGGCCACGGACAGTCACCGGGGAGCTGTTTTTT.

This chain connects TRBV7-9 to TRBJ1-2; the D gene is possibly TRBD1 (5 bases). Germline CDR1 reads SEHNR; CDR2 reads FQNEAQ (reference sequence). This CDR3 region has 13 residues. V lost 2 bases, J lost 4 bases, and 8 bases lay in between. This CDR3 reads CASSLLGPYGYTF. The CDR3 nucleotides are TGTGCCAGCAGCTTATTGGGGCCCTATGGCTACACCTTC.

V is TRBV19 and J is TRBJ1-1; TRBD1 might be the D (5 bases). From germline, CDR1 is LNHDA and CDR2 SQIVND (reference sequence). The ends were cut back, 6 bases at V and 1 base at J, with 21 bases in the middle. The CDR3 length is 17 residues. The CDR3 region is CASSLLGLGRANTEAFF. The CDR3 coding sequence is TGTGCCAGTAGCCTACTGGGGCTTGGCAGGGCGAACACTGAAGCTTTCTTT.

CDR3 DNA sequence: TGTGCCAGCAGCCTGGCGGACCACGTTTGGAACACCATATATTTT. It yields the protein CASSLADHVWNTIYF. The V and J genes are TRBV3-1 (or the pseudogene TRBV3-2) and TRBJ1-3; D is ambiguous. The length of the CDR3 is 15 residues. Looked up from germline, CDR1 is LGHDT and CDR2 is YNNKEL (reference sequence). V dropped 4 bases and J dropped 7 bases, with 17 bases sitting between them.

This sequence joins TRBV18 and TRBJ2-3; a possible D gene is TRBD2 (5 bases). This CDR3 spans 12 amino acids. Trimming pared 3 bases from V and 4 bases from J, leaving 5 bases between. Germline CDR1 and CDR2: KGHSH and LQKENI. The CDR3 region has the DNA TGTGCCAGCTCACCGCGGGCAGATACGCAGTATTTT. This encodes CASSPRADTQYF.

The V gene is TRBV12-3 or TRBV12-4, the J gene TRBJ1-2, with no clear D. The ends were cut back, 6 bases at V and 8 bases at J, with 16 bases in the middle. The CDR3 sequence is 13 residues long. CDR3 sequence (DNA): TGTGCCAGCAGCCAAACGAATCAAGGGGGCTACACCTTC. Protein: CASSQTNQGGYTF.

The genes are TRBV6-1 and TRBJ2-1; TRBD2 agrees at 7 bases. Germline lookup yields CDR1 MNHNS and CDR2 SASEGT. Unmatched junction bases numbered 9, after V lost 4 bases and J lost 0 bases. The CDR3 sequence is 17 residues long. The DNA of the CDR3 is TGTGCCAGCAGTGTGGTACGCGGGAGCCGCTCCTACAATGAGCAGTTCTTC. It yields the protein CASSVVRGSRSYNEQFF.

V gene TRBV6-1 combines with J gene TRBJ1-5, with D unclear. The germline gives CDR1 MNHNS, CDR2 SASEGT. The germline V and J ends were trimmed by 3 bases and 4 bases, with 13 bases remaining between them. The CDR3 runs to 15 residues. The CDR3 protein is CASSETLQSNQPQHF. CDR3 coding DNA: TGTGCCAGCAGTGAGACCCTACAGAGTAATCAGCCCCAGCATTTT.

V usage is TRBV4-1 and J usage is TRBJ2-5; D is possibly TRBD1 or TRBD2 (5 bases each). The V end lost 2 bases, the J end lost 2 bases, and 9 bases lay between the germline ends. The CDR3 runs 14 residues. Germline lookup yields CDR1 MGHRA and CDR2 YSYEKL. CDR3 region: CASSQQGDQETQYF. The CDR3 DNA reads TGCGCCAGCAGCCAACAGGGAGATCAAGAGACCCAGTACTTC.

The rearrangement links TRBV7-2 to TRBJ2-7; D unclear. The CDR3 runs 13 residues. The V and J ends lost 0 bases and 6 bases respectively, with 9 bases between them. CDR1 and CDR2 from the germline V gene are SGHTA and FQGNSA. The CDR3 nucleotides are TGTGCCAGCAGCTTAGCGCTTGATCGCGAGCAGTACTTC. Residues: CASSLALDREQYF.

In its sample, this clone was seen a few times. This sequence joins TRBV5-1 and TRBJ2-2; 9 bases are shared with TRBD2. The CDR3 totals 16 residues. Germline loops: CDR1 SGHRS, CDR2 YFSETQ. The J segment lost 4 bases and the V segment lost 4 bases, leaving 8 bases of the junction unmatched. In nucleotides, the CDR3 is TGCGCCAGCAGCCGAATAGCGGGGGAACTCACCGGGGAGCTGTTTTTT. This codes for CASSRIAGELTGELFF.

J is TRBJ2-7 and V is TRBV15; no definite D call. The length of the CDR3 is 18 residues. V gave up 0 bases and J gave up 2 bases, with 20 bases separating them. The germline gives CDR1 LNHNV, CDR2 YYDKDF (reference sequence). The chain's CDR3 is CATSRESLQTIGPYEQYF. For the CDR3, the DNA is TGTGCCACCAGCAGAGAGTCCCTCCAAACGATAGGACCCTACGAGCAGTACTTC.

This chain links TRBV5-4 with TRBJ1-1; D uncertain. V gave up 2 bases and J gave up 4 bases, with 9 bases separating them. The germline CDR1 and CDR2 sequences are SGHNT and YYREEE (reference sequence). This CDR3 spans 13 amino acids. CDR3 DNA sequence: TGTGCCAGCAGCTTTGGGCGGGTCACTGAAGCTTTCTTT. Translation gives CASSFGRVTEAFF.

The chain recombines TRBV3-1 (or the pseudogene TRBV3-2) with TRBJ1-1, with 7 bases that match TRBD1. J lost 0 bases, V lost 6 bases, and 4 bases had no gene match. The CDR3 contains 14 residues. CDR1 and CDR2 (germline): LGHDT, YNNKEL (reference sequence). The CDR3 nucleotides are TGTGCCAGCAGACGACAGGGAATGAACACTGAAGCTTTCTTT. Protein product: CASRRQGMNTEAFF.

The chain employs TRBV25-1 and TRBJ1-3; no reliable D call. The CDR3 consists of 14 residues. V was shortened by 1 base and J by 0 bases, with 4 bases between the two germline ends. Germline assignment: CDR1 MGHDK and CDR2 SYGVNS. The CDR3: CASSEFNSGNTIYF. The CDR3 DNA follows: TGTGCCAGCAGTGAATTCAACTCTGGAAACACCATATATTTT.

The V and J genes are TRBV2 and TRBJ1-1, with unresolved D. Germline CDR1 is SNHLY and CDR2 is FYNNEI. V lost 6 bases, J lost 6 bases, and 14 bases lay in between. The CDR3 runs to 13 residues. The CDR3 loop reads CASRGLPGAEAFF. The CDR3, as DNA: TGTGCCAGCAGAGGACTCCCGGGCGCTGAAGCTTTCTTT.

The rearrangement joins TRBV9 to TRBJ2-1; 7 positions agree with TRBD2. Losses at the gene ends were 4 bases for V and 4 bases for J; bases not matched to a gene: 5. Germline V gives CDR1 SGDLS, CDR2 YYNGEE. This CDR3 spans 14 amino acids. CDR3: CASSQASGYNEQFF. The CDR3 DNA is TGTGCCAGCAGCCAGGCTAGCGGTTACAATGAGCAGTTCTTC.